This TCR beta chain is from a study of cytomegalovirus exposure and HLA in healthy donors. Study-level information: There were some 380 genotyped donors. Of these, 81% fell in the genetic ancestry cluster associated with self-reported Caucasian donors. Notes on the study in general: Reports credit the classifier with highly specific, highly sensitive diagnosis of cytomegalovirus status.

The PCR employed 60 Vbeta primers together with 13 Jbeta primers. The protocol was immunoSEQ multiplex PCR, while the TCRdb copy is restricted to in-frame clones and leaves out a portion. The sample consists of 210,000 or so clones, 80% to 90% of them appearing once. Nominally healthy donors provided the samples, though records likely missed some immune exposures. V trimming: 2 bases; J trimming: 2 bases; junction bases outside the gene matches: 4. From germline, CDR1 is SGHRS and CDR2 YFSETQ. The CDR3 loop spans 15 amino acids. This clone was observed a single time. Antigen unknown. Sequencing was carried out using PBMCs. The clonotype was recovered from a man aged 25-40 years in good health and CMV-seronegative. The chain uses TRBV5-1 and TRBJ2-7, with 10 bases fitting TRBD1. CDR3 residues: CASSFSGTGAYEQYF. DNA of the CDR3: TGCGCCAGCAGCTTTTCCGGGACAGGGGCCTACGAGCAGTACTTC.